The 16 T cell receptor beta chains reported below all come from one sample, sequenced in a study of CD8+CD57+ T cells in acquired aplastic anemia. Patients sequenced had flow cytometry evidence of CD8+CD57+ cell expansion. TCR beta VDJ and CDR3 profiling used genomic DNA as template. One entry per CDR3 protein results from TCRdb running MiXCR on the reads. This sample has 400,000 to 600,000 distinct CDR3 sequences; 25% to 40% occur once, and the top ten carry less than 0.85%. Sequencing was performed on sorted CD4+, CD8+, or CD8+CD57+ T cells (not recorded which) from PBMCs. These receptors were taken from a human donor with aplastic anemia.

This clonotype was found many times. The CDR3 sequence is CASGDPGRINTEAFF. CDR3 nucleotide sequence: TGCGCCAGCGGCGACCCGGGACGGATAAACACTGAAGCTTTCTTT. J is TRBJ1-1 and V is TRBV5-1; D is perhaps TRBD1 (5 bases). The CDR3 loop spans 15 amino acids. V dropped 7 bases and J dropped 2 bases, with 18 bases sitting between them. CDR1 and CDR2 from the germline V gene are SGHRS and YFSETQ.

The genes are TRBV2 and TRBJ1-4; D is uncertain. V lost 4 bases and J lost 2, with 5 bases in between. Germline loops: CDR1 SNHLY, CDR2 FYNNEI. The length of the CDR3 is 13 residues. CDR3 amino acids: CASSGVTNEKLFF. The CDR3 DNA sequence: TGTGCCAGCAGTGGGGTTACTAATGAAAAACTGTTTTTT.

The V call is TRBV20-1, the J call TRBJ2-1; D may be TRBD2 (6 bases). The CDR3 contains 17 residues. Germline CDR1 is DFQATT and CDR2 is SNEGSKA (reference sequence). Trimming removed 3 bases at V and 3 bases at J, with 21 bases between. This CDR3 reads CSASNPLGLANYNEQFF. Here the CDR3 DNA reads TGCAGTGCTAGTAATCCCCTGGGACTGGCCAACTACAATGAGCAGTTCTTC.

V and J are TRBV19 and TRBJ1-5, with D maybe TRBD1 (6 bases). The CDR3 runs 15 residues. V lost 6 bases, J lost 7 bases, and 19 bases lay in between. The germline V gene encodes CDR1 LNHDA and CDR2 SQIVND (reference sequence). For the CDR3, the DNA is TGTGCCAGTAGCCTGGGGGCCGTTGAGCTACAGCCCCAGCATTTT. This sequence encodes CASSLGAVELQPQHF.

This clonotype was counted between two and nine times. V gene TRBV5-1 combines with J gene TRBJ2-7, with 11 positions matching TRBD2. The V segment lost 3 bases and the J segment 7 bases; nucleotides outside the gene matches: 12. Germline V gene lookup returns CDR1 SGHRS and CDR2 YFSETQ. The CDR3 contains 16 residues. CDR3 protein: CASSSPSGRTQGEQYF. The CDR3 bases are TGCGCCAGCAGCTCCCCTAGCGGGAGGACCCAAGGAGAGCAGTACTTC.

The chain carries TRBV3-1 and TRBJ2-5, with 7 bases identical to TRBD1. V lost 9 bases and J lost 4; bases outside the gene matches: 11. CDR1 is LGHDT, CDR2 YNNKEL, per germline (reference sequence). The CDR3 spans 14 residues. CDR3: CASRPGGTLETQYF. The CDR3 DNA reads TGTGCCAGTCGACCAGGGGGAACACTAGAGACCCAGTACTTC.

This clonotype was picked up a small number of times. The J gene is TRBJ1-2, the V gene TRBV7-9, with unresolved D. V dropped 1 base and J dropped 2 bases, with 11 bases sitting between them. Germline CDR1 is SEHNR and CDR2 is FQNEAQ (reference sequence). The CDR3 spans 15 residues. The CDR3 sequence: CASSLVGAENYGYTF. The CDR3 region has the DNA TGTGCCAGCAGCTTAGTTGGAGCAGAGAACTATGGCTACACCTTC.

This chain uses TRBV27 with TRBJ2-3; TRBD2 is a possible D gene (6 bases). CDR3 size: 15 residues. In germline, CDR1 is MNHEY, CDR2 SMNVEV (reference sequence). V dropped 6 bases and J dropped 5 bases, with 18 bases sitting between them. Written as DNA, the CDR3 is TGTGCCAGCAGGAGCGGGCCCCTTCGCAGAGATACGCAGTATTTT. As protein: CASRSGPLRRDTQYF.

The rearrangement joins TRBV29-1 to TRBJ2-5; 9 bases map to TRBD1. CDR1 is SQVTM, CDR2 ANQGSEA, per germline. This CDR3 spans 13 amino acids. The V and J ends lost 6 bases and 9 bases, in that order; junction bases with no gene match: 11. CDR3 sequence reads: CSVGTGRDQPQYF. For the CDR3, the DNA is TGCAGCGTGGGGACAGGGCGGGATCAGCCCCAGTACTTC.

V gene TRBV6-1 combines with J gene TRBJ2-7; the match to TRBD2 covers 7 bases. Germline lookup yields CDR1 MNHNS and CDR2 SASEGT. V lost 8 bases to trimming and J lost 4 bases; unmatched junction nucleotides: 17. The CDR3 contains 16 residues. CDR3 sequence reads: CASSPSSRRESYEQYF. The CDR3 bases are TGTGCCAGCTCACCATCCTCGAGGCGGGAGTCGTACGAGCAGTACTTC.

This clonotype was counted at least ten times. The V gene is TRBV4-3, the J gene TRBJ1-2; D call uncertain. The CDR3 consists of 13 residues. The germline CDR1 and CDR2 sequences are LGHNA and YSLEER. V dropped 1 base and J dropped 5 bases, with 8 bases sitting between them. CDR3 loop: CASSQAVGYGYTF. CDR3 nucleotides: TGCGCCAGCAGCCAAGCCGTGGGATATGGCTACACCTTC.

The gene calls are TRBV5-6 and TRBJ1-2, with 9 positions matching TRBD1. The CDR3 covers 14 residues. CDR1 and CDR2 from the germline V gene are SGHDT and YYEEEE. V gave up 5 bases and J gave up 2 bases; unmatched junction bases: 4. In nucleotides, the CDR3 is TGTGCCAGCAGGGGGACAGGGAAAAACTATGGCTACACCTTC. This encodes CASRGTGKNYGYTF. The entire variable domain, with the rest obtained from reference TRBV5-6 and TRBJ1-2, is as follows: DAGVTQSPTHLIKTRGQQVTLRCSPKSGHDTVSWYQQALGQGPQFIFQYYEEEERQRGNFPDRFSGHQFPNYSSELNVNALLLGDSALYLCASRGTGKNYGYTFGSGTRLTVV.

This clonotype was detected many times. The J gene is TRBJ1-2, the V gene TRBV6-4; possibly TRBD1 for D (5 bases). Germline V lookup: CDR1 MRHNA, CDR2 SNTAGT. V gave up 2 bases and J gave up 4 bases, with 5 bases separating them. The CDR3 covers 12 residues. The CDR3 bases are TGTGCCAGCAGTGACGGGGGCTATGGCTACACCTTC. Its translation is CASSDGGYGYTF.

This clonotype was seen repeatedly, ten times or more. The genes are TRBV19 and TRBJ2-6; no clear D. This CDR3 region has 14 residues. V lost 5 bases and J lost 2, with 7 bases in between. Germline CDR1 is LNHDA and CDR2 is SQIVND (reference sequence). The CDR3, as DNA: TGTGCCAGTAGTCTTCGAGCTGGGGCCAACGTCCTGACTTTC. Translating it yields CASSLRAGANVLTF.

This sequence joins TRBV20-1 and TRBJ2-1; maybe TRBD2 (5 bases). The CDR3 consists of 14 residues. With 0 bases removed from V and 3 bases from J, the gap between germline ends came to 9 bases. The germline CDR1 and CDR2 sequences are DFQATT and SNEGSKA (reference sequence). CDR3 nucleotide sequence: TGCAGTGCTAGAGATACTAGAGGCTACAATGAGCAGTTCTTC. It codes for CSARDTRGYNEQFF.

The rearrangement links TRBV2 to TRBJ1-5; D gene uncertain. This CDR3 has 14 amino acids. V was trimmed by 4 bases and J by 0 bases, leaving 7 bases between them. Germline V gives CDR1 SNHLY, CDR2 FYNNEI. The CDR3 protein is CASSVDTSNQPQHF. The DNA for the CDR3 is TGTGCCAGCAGTGTTGACACTAGCAATCAGCCCCAGCATTTT.